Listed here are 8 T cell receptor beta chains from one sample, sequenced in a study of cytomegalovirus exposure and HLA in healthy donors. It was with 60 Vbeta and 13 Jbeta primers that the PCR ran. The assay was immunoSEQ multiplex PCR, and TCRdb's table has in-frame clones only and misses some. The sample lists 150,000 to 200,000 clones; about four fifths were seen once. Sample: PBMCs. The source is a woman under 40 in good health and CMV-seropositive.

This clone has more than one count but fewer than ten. DNA for the CDR3: TGTGCCAGCAGCTTAGCCGTCGGACAGCAGGTCGAGCAGTACTTC. It specifies CASSLAVGQQVEQYF. The chain employs TRBV11-2 and TRBJ2-7, with D perhaps matching TRBD1 (6 bases). CDR3 length: 15 residues. V lost 1 base and J 6 bases, leaving 16 bases between the germline ends. Germline CDR1 and CDR2: SGHAT and FQNNGV.

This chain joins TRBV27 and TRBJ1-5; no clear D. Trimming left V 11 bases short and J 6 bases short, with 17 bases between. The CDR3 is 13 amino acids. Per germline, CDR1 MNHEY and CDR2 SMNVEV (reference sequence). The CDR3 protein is CAVSLGSGQPQHF. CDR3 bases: TGTGCCGTCAGTTTAGGATCGGGTCAGCCCCAGCATTTT.

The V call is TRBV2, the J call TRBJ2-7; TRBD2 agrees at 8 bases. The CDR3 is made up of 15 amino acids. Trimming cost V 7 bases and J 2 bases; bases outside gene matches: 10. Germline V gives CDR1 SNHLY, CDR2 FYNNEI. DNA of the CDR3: TGTGCCAGCATCGGGGGGGGTAGCGGGGCCTACGAGCAGTACTTC. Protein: CASIGGGSGAYEQYF. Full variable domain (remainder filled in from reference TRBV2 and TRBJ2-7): EPEVTQTPSHQVTQMGQEVILRCVPISNHLYFYWYRQILGQKVEFLVSFYNNEISEKSEIFDDQFSVERPDGSNFTLKIRSTKLEDSAMYFCASIGGGSGAYEQYFGPGTRLTVT.

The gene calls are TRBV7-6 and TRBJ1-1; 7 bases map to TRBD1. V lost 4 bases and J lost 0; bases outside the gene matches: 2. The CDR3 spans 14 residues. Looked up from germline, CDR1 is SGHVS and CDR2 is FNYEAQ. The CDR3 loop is CASSSGQVNTEAFF. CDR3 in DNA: TGTGCCAGCAGCTCAGGACAGGTGAACACTGAAGCTTTCTTT.

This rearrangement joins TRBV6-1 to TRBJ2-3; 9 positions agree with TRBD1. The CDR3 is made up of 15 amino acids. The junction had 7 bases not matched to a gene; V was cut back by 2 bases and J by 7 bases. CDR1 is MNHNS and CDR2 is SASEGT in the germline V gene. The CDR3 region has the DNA TGTGCCAGCAGTGAATTGGGACAGGGAAAATATACGCAGTATTTT. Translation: CASSELGQGKYTQYF.

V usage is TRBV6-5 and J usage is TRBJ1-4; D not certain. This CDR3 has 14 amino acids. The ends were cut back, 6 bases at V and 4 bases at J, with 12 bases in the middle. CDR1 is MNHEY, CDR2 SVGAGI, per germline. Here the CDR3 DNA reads TGTGCCAGCAGGAGGGTGGGGATTAATGAAAAACTGTTTTTT. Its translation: CASRRVGINEKLFF.

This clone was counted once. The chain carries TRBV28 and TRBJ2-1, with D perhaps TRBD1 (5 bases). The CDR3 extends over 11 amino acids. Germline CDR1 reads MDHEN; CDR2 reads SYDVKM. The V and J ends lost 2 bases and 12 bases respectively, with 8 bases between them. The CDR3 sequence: CASSLQGWQFF. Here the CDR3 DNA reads TGTGCCAGCAGTTTACAGGGTTGGCAGTTCTTC. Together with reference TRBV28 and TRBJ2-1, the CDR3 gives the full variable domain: DVKVTQSSRYLVKRTGEKVFLECVQDMDHENMFWYRQDPGLGLRLIYFSYDVKMKEKGDIPEGYSVSREKKERFSLILESASTNQTSMYLCASSLQGWQFFGPGTRLTVL.

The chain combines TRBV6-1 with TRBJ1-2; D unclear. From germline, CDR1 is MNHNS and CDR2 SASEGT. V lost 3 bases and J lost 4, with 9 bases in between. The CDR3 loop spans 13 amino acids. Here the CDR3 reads CASSDSGSYGYTF. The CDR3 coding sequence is TGTGCCAGCAGTGACTCGGGGTCCTATGGCTACACCTTC.